The table lists the clone carrying this T cell receptor beta chain with a few counts. Its cognate antigen is unknown. All donors qualified as healthy HIV-negative adults and had experienced no recent acute infections or vaccinations. The data are from a study of shared clonotypes between healthy human individuals. Germline CDR1 and CDR2: MRHNA and SNTAGT. V lost 8 bases and J lost 0, with 14 bases in between. The CDR3 spans 16 residues. The unsorted PBMC sample used ten immunoSEQ deep assay plates. TCRdb's copy holds only in-frame clones and misses some; the assay was immunoSEQ multiplex PCR. This table has around 500,000 clones, over 60% appearing once. Whole-study findings and limits: Sharing of clonotypes among donors was expected to vary with sequencing depth.

The receptor's source is a woman aged 40 to 49 in good health. Some clones in this sample may be carry-over from other donors' samples. This chain connects TRBV6-4 to TRBJ2-6; the D gene is possibly TRBD2 (6 bases). Material for sequencing was PBMCs. This CDR3 reads CASSKDGGSGANVLTF. The CDR3 nucleotides are TGTGCCAGCTCCAAGGACGGGGGCTCTGGGGCCAACGTCCTGACTTTC.